This entry lists 12 T cell receptor beta chains sequenced from one sample in a study of blood T cell repertoires in COVID-19. The method was immunoSEQ multiplex PCR; TCRdb's version includes in-frame clones alone and lacks a portion of them. In the table there are more than 200,000 clones, about 88% of which are singletons. The sequenced sample consisted of peripheral blood. These receptors came from a woman in her sixties with COVID-19, enrolled during active disease.

The gene calls are TRBV7-2 and TRBJ2-3; 11 bases fit TRBD2. The germline CDR1 and CDR2 sequences are SGHTA and FQGNSA. Trimming took 5 bases from V and 5 from J; bases not matched to a gene: 12. The CDR3 extends over 17 amino acids. The CDR3 nucleotides are TGTGCCAGCAGCCTGGGGGCCGCTAGCGGGAGGCAAGATACGCAGTATTTT. Its protein product is CASSLGAASGRQDTQYF.

The chain couples TRBV6-4 to TRBJ2-2; the match to TRBD1 covers 7 bases. Germline lookup yields CDR1 MRHNA and CDR2 SNTAGT. CDR3 length equals 13 residues. The junction had 7 bases not matched to a gene; V was cut back by 6 bases and J by 9 bases. CDR3 bases: TGTGCCAGCAGGGAAGGGGGCGTTTGGGAGCTGTTTTTT. Translation gives CASREGGVWELFF.

Turning to this clone: At the DNA level, this CDR3 is encoded by other sequences in the same sample as well. The chain combines TRBV19 with TRBJ2-5; 10 bases align to TRBD2. Germline V gene sequence: CDR1 LNHDA, CDR2 SQIVND (reference sequence). The CDR3 consists of 13 residues. J gave up 5 bases and V 4 bases, and 1 base lay outside the gene matches. The CDR3 DNA sequence: TGTGCCAGTAGTAGTAGCGGGAGGGAGACCCAGTACTTC. Its protein product is CASSSSGRETQYF.

This chain joins TRBV28 and TRBJ2-1; D might be TRBD2 (5 bases). CDR1 is MDHEN, CDR2 SYDVKM, per germline. The CDR3 covers 14 residues. The germline V and J ends were trimmed by 3 bases and 8 bases, with 14 bases remaining between them. The CDR3 region has the DNA TGTGCCAGCAGTTTTCCAGCGGAAGTAGATGAGCAGTTCTTC. It encodes CASSFPAEVDEQFF.

This chain connects TRBV19 to TRBJ2-1, with D possibly matching TRBD1 (5 bases). The CDR3 spans 12 residues. The ends were cut back, 6 bases at V and 4 bases at J, with 7 bases in the middle. Germline-derived CDR1 and CDR2 are LNHDA and SQIVND (reference sequence). The CDR3 region is CASSPGYNEQFF. The CDR3 region has the DNA TGTGCCAGTAGCCCAGGGTACAATGAGCAGTTCTTC.

The J gene is TRBJ2-2, the V gene TRBV7-9; TRBD1 matches 7 bases. J was trimmed by 5 bases and V by 4 bases; bases with no gene match: 7. The length of the CDR3 is 15 residues. Germline loops: CDR1 SEHNR, CDR2 FQNEAQ (reference sequence). CDR3 loop: CASSSGAGGTGELFF. The CDR3 DNA follows: TGTGCCAGCAGCTCTGGGGCAGGGGGAACCGGGGAGCTGTTTTTT. Combining the CDR3 with reference TRBV7-9 and TRBJ2-2 gives the whole variable domain DTGVSQNPRHKITKRGQNVTFRCDPISEHNRLYWYRQTLGQGPEFLTYFQNEAQLEKSRLLSDRFSAERPKGSFSTLEIQRTEQGDSAMYLCASSSGAGGTGELFFGEGSRLTVL.

The chain links TRBV7-2 to TRBJ2-1; 10 bases fit TRBD1. The CDR3 consists of 16 residues. J lost 4 bases, V lost 6 bases, and 9 bases had no gene match. Germline CDR1 is SGHTA and CDR2 is FQGNSA. For the CDR3, the DNA is TGTGCCAGCAGGTCCTTAGGACAGGGGGGTTACAATGAGCAGTTCTTC. It translates to CASRSLGQGGYNEQFF.

This clone was observed a single time. V is TRBV4-2 and J is TRBJ2-1; tentative D call: TRBD2 (6 bases). CDR3 size: 13 residues. V was clipped by 11 bases and J by 3 bases, with 14 bases between them. Germline CDR1 LGHNA, CDR2 YNFKEQ. CDR3 in amino acids: CAALAVLYNEQFF. The DNA of the CDR3 is TGTGCCGCTTTAGCGGTGCTCTACAATGAGCAGTTCTTC.

The J gene is TRBJ2-1, the V gene TRBV7-2; a possible D gene is TRBD1 (5 bases). The CDR3 extends over 13 amino acids. Germline V gives CDR1 SGHTA, CDR2 FQGNSA. V dropped 2 bases and J dropped 8 bases, with 10 bases sitting between them. CDR3 sequence: CASSLQGLYEQFF. The CDR3 coding sequence is TGTGCCAGCAGCTTACAGGGATTGTATGAGCAGTTCTTC.

The chain links TRBV3-1 (or the pseudogene TRBV3-2) to TRBJ1-3, with 9 nucleotides matching TRBD1. Germline CDR1 and CDR2: LGHDT and YNNKEL (reference sequence). This CDR3 is 17 amino acids long. Trimming cost V 3 bases and J 3 bases; bases outside gene matches: 9. The chain's CDR3 is CASSQETGGTSGNTIYF. Written as DNA, the CDR3 is TGTGCCAGCAGCCAGGAGACAGGGGGAACAAGTGGAAACACCATATATTTT.

The chain carries TRBV27 and TRBJ2-4, with 9 positions matching TRBD2. The CDR3 runs to 15 residues. Unmatched junction bases numbered 10, after V lost 6 bases and J lost 7 bases. Looked up from germline, CDR1 is MNHEY and CDR2 is SMNVEV (reference sequence). CDR3 bases: TGTGCCAGCAGGAGGGTGGTCAGCGGGAGGAACATTCAGTACTTC. Its translation is CASRRVVSGRNIQYF.

The chain links TRBV24-1 to TRBJ2-7, with D unclear. In germline, CDR1 is KGHDR, CDR2 SFDVKD. The CDR3 extends over 13 amino acids. V gave up 8 bases and J gave up 6 bases, with 16 bases separating them. The CDR3 protein is CATTDIECGEQYF. CDR3 nucleotide sequence: TGTGCCACCACCGACATTGAGTGTGGCGAGCAGTACTTC.